Following are 8 T cell receptor beta chains from one sample sequenced in a study of cytomegalovirus exposure and HLA in healthy donors. This PCR relied on a set of 60 Vbeta primers and 13 Jbeta primers. The protocol was immunoSEQ multiplex PCR, while the TCRdb copy is restricted to in-frame clones and leaves out a portion. Of over 110,000 clones in the sample, 65% to 85% are singletons; the top ten hold around 2.4%. Sequenced: PBMCs. The origin of the receptors is a male donor in good health and CMV-seronegative.

This clone has just a few counts. V usage is TRBV5-6 and J usage is TRBJ1-1; no firm D call. This CDR3 is built from 12 residues. CDR1 and CDR2 (germline): SGHDT, YYEEEE. Trimming removed 1 base at V and 6 bases at J, with 7 bases between. CDR3 residues: CASSLTVAEAFF. CDR3 DNA sequence: TGTGCCAGCAGCTTGACTGTCGCTGAAGCTTTCTTT. Variable domain in full (rest from reference TRBV5-6 and TRBJ1-1): DAGVTQSPTHLIKTRGQQVTLRCSPKSGHDTVSWYQQALGQGPQFIFQYYEEEERQRGNFPDRFSGHQFPNYSSELNVNALLLGDSALYLCASSLTVAEAFFGQGTRLTVV.

The chain recombines TRBV7-2 with TRBJ2-7; 13 nucleotides line up with TRBD2. This CDR3 is 18 amino acids long. V was clipped by 2 bases and J by 3 bases; unmatched bases: 10. Germline CDR1 and CDR2: SGHTA and FQGNSA. CDR3 bases: TGTGCCAGCAGCTTAACTACTAGCGGGAGGGCCTTTAGCTACGAGCAGTACTTC. It codes for CASSLTTSGRAFSYEQYF.

The chain links TRBV27 to TRBJ2-5, with a tentative D call TRBD2 (5 bases). The J call could be wrong; TRBJ2-7 is a better fit for the DNA end. CDR1 is MNHEY and CDR2 is SMNVEV in the germline V gene (reference sequence). This CDR3 contains 14 residues. The CDR3 here is CASSLWAGNYEQYF. The CDR3 nucleotides are TGTGCCAGCAGTTTGTGGGCCGGGAACTACGAGCAGTACTTC.

The rearrangement joins TRBV6-5 to TRBJ2-2; TRBD1 matches 9 bases. J gave up 6 bases and V 6 bases, and 8 bases lay outside the gene matches. This CDR3 is built from 15 residues. Looked up from germline, CDR1 is MNHEY and CDR2 is SVGAGI. Written as DNA, the CDR3 is TGTGCCAGCAGACCTACAGGGGGCAGAGCCGGGGAGCTGTTTTTT. Its translation: CASRPTGGRAGELFF.

CDR3: CASSWRTGGEDTQYF. The DNA for the CDR3 is TGTGCCAGCAGCTGGCGGACAGGGGGGGAAGATACGCAGTATTTT. The chain uses TRBV5-4 and TRBJ2-3, with 10 bases fitting TRBD1. CDR3 length equals 15 residues. The V gene's germline CDR1 is SGHNT and CDR2 YYREEE (reference sequence). V was clipped by 3 bases and J by 5 bases; unmatched bases: 6.

This chain uses TRBV7-2 with TRBJ1-3; D possibly corresponds to TRBD1 (6 bases). Trimming cost V 6 bases and J 8 bases, with 14 bases left between them. The length of the CDR3 is 13 residues. CDR1 is SGHTA, CDR2 FQGNSA, per germline. The CDR3 nucleotides read TGTGCCAGCAGTACGGCGGGGGCATACACCATATATTTT. It translates to CASSTAGAYTIYF.

This chain joins TRBV12-5 and TRBJ2-1; 8 nucleotides match TRBD2. The CDR3 totals 15 residues. Germline V gives CDR1 LGHNT, CDR2 FRNRAP. The J segment lost 8 bases and the V segment lost 1 base, leaving 7 bases of the junction unmatched. In nucleotides, the CDR3 is TGTGCTAGTGGTTTGGGGAGCGGGAGTTGGGATGAGCAGTTCTTC. It encodes CASGLGSGSWDEQFF.

The chain carries TRBV5-6 and TRBJ2-5; D not certain. The J call is doubtful: the DNA matches TRBJ2-7 better. Germline-derived CDR1 and CDR2 are SGHDT and YYEEEE. This CDR3 has 14 amino acids. CDR3 residues: CASSLGGLPYEQYF. DNA of the CDR3: TGTGCCAGCAGCTTGGGAGGCTTACCCTACGAGCAGTACTTC.